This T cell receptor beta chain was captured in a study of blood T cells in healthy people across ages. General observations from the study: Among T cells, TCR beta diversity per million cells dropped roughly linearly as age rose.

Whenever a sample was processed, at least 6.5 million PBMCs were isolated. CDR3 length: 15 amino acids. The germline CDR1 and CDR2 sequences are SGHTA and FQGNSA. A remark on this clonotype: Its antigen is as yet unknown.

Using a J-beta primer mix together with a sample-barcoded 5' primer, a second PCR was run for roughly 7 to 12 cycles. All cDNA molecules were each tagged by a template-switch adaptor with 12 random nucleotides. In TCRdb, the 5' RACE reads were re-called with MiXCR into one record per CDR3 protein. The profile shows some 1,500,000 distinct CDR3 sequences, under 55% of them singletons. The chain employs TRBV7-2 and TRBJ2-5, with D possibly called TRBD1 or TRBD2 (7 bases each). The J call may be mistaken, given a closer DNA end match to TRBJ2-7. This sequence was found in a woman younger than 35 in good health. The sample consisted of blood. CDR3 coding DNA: TGTGCCAGCAGCTTAAACCCAGGGGGGGACTACGAGCAGTACTTC. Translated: CASSLNPGGDYEQYF.